The present entry profiles one T cell receptor (beta chain) with its context. As handled by the study authors: Reference gene primer amplification gave estimated nucleated cell counts. This table comes from immunoSEQ multiplex PCR, and its TCRdb copy is limited to in-frame clones, with some not included. V and J calls and clone size come straight from that table; D and trimming were deduced from the DNA. The sample includes just over 95,000 clones, 80% to 85% of them seen just once. The data derive from a study of blood T cell repertoires in COVID-19. Looking at the study overall: COVID-19 samples, acute and convalescent, were from the United States, Italy and Spain. The cDNA or gDNA used as material had been derived from T cells, B-cell-depleted T cells, or PBMCs.

The V segment lost 0 bases and the J segment 5 bases; nucleotides outside the gene matches: 5. The CDR3 extends over 16 amino acids. Germline V CDR1 and CDR2: SGHNT, YENEEA. Material for sequencing was peripheral blood. The chain recombines TRBV11-3 with TRBJ1-4; TRBD1 matches 8 bases. This sequence was found in a man aged 55 to 69 with acute or convalescent COVID-19. DNA for the CDR3: TGTGCCAGCAGCTTAGAAACGGGACAGGCGAATGAAAAACTGTTTTTT. Translation: CASSLETGQANEKLFF.